This T cell receptor (beta chain) was sequenced in a study of glioma-infiltrating T cells. General study points: Patients with low tissue-blood divergence carried a signature set of shared blood CDR3 motifs.

A remark on this clonotype: Its antigen is unknown.

The CDR3 is made up of 17 amino acids. V lost 2 bases and J lost 1, with 17 bases in between. Looked up from germline, CDR1 is SNHLY and CDR2 is FYNNEI. Amplification of TCR alpha and beta CDR3 regions from RNA used iRepertoire nested multiplex PCR. TCRdb reanalysed the multiplex PCR reads using MiXCR and keeps one entry per CDR3 protein. The table lists 300,000 to 450,000 distinct CDR3 sequences, around 45% of them singletons. The specimen sequenced was glioma tissue, nonneoplastic brain tissue, or PBMCs (not recorded which). The chain has TRBV2 and TRBJ1-1; D gene unclear. This clonotype originated in a human donor with low-grade glioma or glioblastoma, undergoing nonglioma brain surgery, or in good health (not recorded which). CDR3 coding DNA: TGTGCCAGCAGTGAAAGGCAGGTGTTCTGGTCGAACACTGAAGCTTTCTTT. This gives the protein CASSERQVFWSNTEAFF.